Below are 31 T cell receptor delta chains sequenced from a single sample in a study of γδ T cells in repeated Plasmodium falciparum infection. Bulk repertoires came from Vgamma9/Vdelta2+ or Vdelta2-negative gammadelta T cells flow-sorted from PBMC. TCRdb re-called the multiplex PCR reads with CATT. The profile shows 75,000 to 95,000 delta-chain clones, more than 0.85% of them singletons. Specimen: gamma-delta T cells from blood. These receptors all come from a pool of human donors (malaria-infected and uninfected, not separated).

As regards this clone: A far bigger clonotype differs at one base, so this is likely a read error. Other DNA sequences in the sample encode the same CDR3. The chain is built from TRDV1 and TRDJ1; TRDD3 matches at 12 bases. Here the J gene came from matching the DNA to germline, since TCRdb omits it. J lost 8 bases, V lost 2 bases, and 15 bases had no gene match. Germline assignment: CDR1 TSWWSYY and CDR2 QGS. The length of the CDR3 is 18 residues. The CDR3 DNA is TGTGCTCTTGGGGAAACTAGGACTGGGGGATACCTATCGACGAAACTCATCTTT. Translating gives CALGETRTGGYLSTKLIF.

This clone occurred a few times. The protein recorded in TCRdb matches a much larger clone and deviates from this DNA's translation at residue 3, suggesting a read error; the protein here is obtained by translating the DNA. This rearrangement joins TRDV2 to TRDJ1; 10 bases are shared with TRDD3. No J segment appears in TCRdb, so it was assigned here by matching the sequence to germline. The CDR3 has 15 residues. Per the germline V gene, CDR1 is GEAIGNYY and CDR2 is EKD. The CDR3 spells CARDGLGDNSDKLIF. CDR3 DNA sequence: TGTGCCCGTGACGGGCTGGGGGATAACTCCGATAAACTCATCTTT.

The table lists this clone with many counts. The protein held in TCRdb is that of a much larger clone and does not match this DNA's translation at residue 9, likely because of a read error; the protein shown is translated from the DNA. The V call is TRDV2, the J call TRDJ3; D is possibly TRDD3 (5 bases). V was cut by 0 bases and J by 2 bases, with 16 bases left in between. Germline lookup yields CDR1 GEAIGNYY and CDR2 EKD. This CDR3 comprises 19 residues. The CDR3 loop reads CACDTAGASRAWDTRQMFF. In DNA form, the CDR3 reads TGTGCCTGTGACACCGCGGGGGCGTCGAGAGCCTGGGACACCCGACAGATGTTTTTC.

Worth noting for this clone: The protein TCRdb gives is from a much larger clone and does not agree with this DNA's translation at residue 10, likely a read error; the protein shown here comes from the DNA. The V and J genes are TRDV1 and TRDJ1; 8 bases agree with TRDD3. Since TCRdb gives no J gene, matching the DNA to germline was used here to assign it. CDR1 is TSWWSYY, CDR2 QGS, per germline. V shed 4 bases and J 0 bases; nucleotides not matched to a gene: 13. The CDR3 contains 18 residues. The CDR3 DNA reads TGTGCTCTTGGGGTCAGCTGGGGATACTACTCCTACACCGATAAACTCATCTTT. It specifies CALGVSWGYYSYTDKLIF.

About this clone itself: With a far larger clone one base away, a read error is the likely cause. At the DNA level, this CDR3 is encoded by other sequences in the same sample as well. V is TRDV2 and J is TRDJ3; possibly TRDD2 for D (6 bases). This CDR3 is 18 amino acids long. V gave up 1 base and J gave up 2 bases, with 14 bases separating them. Looked up from germline, CDR1 is GEAIGNYY and CDR2 is EKD. The DNA of the CDR3 is TGTGCCTGTGACACTGCTTCCTGGGTGGCCTGGGACACCCGACAGATGTTTTTC. This codes for CACDTASWVAWDTRQMFF.

This clone showed up just a few times. This likely came from a read error, as a far larger clone is one base away. The same CDR3 also results from other DNA sequences found in this sample. The genes are TRDV2 and TRDJ3, with a possible D match to TRDD3 (5 bases). No J segment appears in TCRdb, so it was assigned here by matching the sequence to germline. Germline values: CDR1 GEAIGNYY, CDR2 EKD. The CDR3 spans 25 residues. CDR3 loop: CACDTLEDGGPSGDQSSWDTRQMFF. DNA for the CDR3: TGTGCCTGTGACACGCTCGAAGACGGAGGGCCGAGCGGGGACCAAAGCTCCTGGGACACCCGGCAGATGTTTTTC.

Notes on this clone: TCRdb lists the protein of a much larger clone for this DNA, which differs at residue 11, so this is likely a read error; the protein given here is translated from the DNA itself. The V gene is TRDV2, the J gene TRDJ1, with 10 bases identical to TRDD3. The J gene, not given by TCRdb, was assigned here from a germline match of the nucleotide sequence. The CDR3 is 14 residues long. The trim removed 3 bases at V and 10 bases at J, leaving 10 bases unmatched. Germline V gives CDR1 GEAIGNYY, CDR2 EKD. The CDR3 DNA sequence: TGTGCCTGTGACGAACTGGGGGATTCGAGTAGACTCATCTTT. Protein product: CACDELGDSSRLIF.

This clone has ten or more counts. TCRdb pairs this DNA with a much larger clone's protein that differs at residue 4, likely a read error; the protein shown was translated from the DNA. The chain carries TRDV2 and TRDJ1, with 8 bases fitting TRDD3. Losses at the gene ends were 5 bases for V and 0 bases for J; bases not matched to a gene: 7. Germline V gives CDR1 GEAIGNYY, CDR2 EKD. The length of the CDR3 is 15 residues. CDR3 protein: CACGVLGVYTDKLIF. CDR3 coding DNA: TGTGCCTGTGGCGTACTGGGGGTTTACACCGATAAACTCATCTTT.

This clone appeared a few times. The TCRdb protein comes from a much larger clone and disagrees with this DNA's translation at residue 3, likely due to a read error; the protein given here is derived from the DNA. The J gene is TRDJ1, the V gene TRDV1; the D gene is possibly TRDD3 (5 bases). Here the J gene came from matching the DNA to germline, since TCRdb omits it. The CDR3 extends over 19 amino acids. Germline lookup yields CDR1 TSWWSYY and CDR2 QGS. CDR3 amino acids: CAHGVHFGHSSYGTDKLIF. The DNA for the CDR3 is TGTGCTCATGGGGTCCATTTCGGACATAGCTCATACGGCACCGATAAACTCATCTTT.

Note on this clone: For this DNA, TCRdb reports the protein of a much larger clone, which diverges at residue 9, most likely from a read error; the protein presented here is translated directly from the DNA. The V call is TRDV2, the J call TRDJ1; 10 nucleotides agree with TRDD3. The CDR3 has 23 residues. J was trimmed by 1 base and V by 5 bases; bases with no gene match: 30. CDR1 is GEAIGNYY, CDR2 EKD, per germline. Written as DNA, the CDR3 is TGTGCCTGTGGCAAACACTTCCTAATAAGGGGGATACGCTCCCGGGGTTGCACCGATAAACTCATCTTT. Translating gives CACGKHFLIRGIRSRGCTDKLIF.

Notes on this clone: The TCRdb record carries a much larger clone's protein, which differs from this DNA's translation at residue 14; a read error is the likely cause, and the protein listed here is the DNA translation. V gene TRDV1 combines with J gene TRDJ1; 12 bases fit TRDD3. Germline CDR1 TSWWSYY, CDR2 QGS. CDR3 length: 16 residues. CDR3 loop: CALGERTGGYTDKPIF. CDR3 DNA: TGTGCTCTTGGGGAACGAACTGGGGGATACACCGATAAACCCATCTTT.

This clone was observed at least ten times. A far larger clone is only one base removed, so a read error is likely. Other nucleotide sequences from this sample produce the same CDR3. For the V gene the call is TRDV2; the J gene has no call; the table's D call TRDD3 went unverified against the DNA. Germline values: CDR1 GEAIGNYY, CDR2 EKD. The CDR3 is 16 amino acids. The chain's CDR3 is CACDTLGAQYTDKLIF. CDR3 in DNA: TGTGCCTGTGACACGCTGGGGGCTCAGTACACCGATAAGCTCATCTTT.

In its sample, this clone was seen a few times. The TCRdb protein, from a much larger clone, departs from this DNA's translation at residue 13, likely by read error; the protein shown derives from the DNA. The chain has TRDV1 and TRDJ1; 8 bases align to TRDD3. As TCRdb names no J gene, one was assigned here on the basis of a DNA match to germline. The CDR3 contains 19 residues. V lost 2 bases to trimming and J lost 1 base; unmatched junction nucleotides: 15. The germline V gene encodes CDR1 TSWWSYY and CDR2 QGS. The CDR3 DNA follows: TGTGCTCTTGGGGAAACTCTCCAACTGGGGGGCCTGTGCACCGATAAACTCATCTTT. Protein product: CALGETLQLGGLCTDKLIF.

This clone has at least ten counts. The protein in TCRdb stems from a much larger clone and differs at residue 15 from this DNA's translation, likely a read error; here the protein is translated from the DNA. The chain carries TRDV1 and TRDJ1, with a weak D call TRDD3 (5 bases). TCRdb lists no J gene, so it was determined here by aligning the DNA to germline. The CDR3 spans 18 residues. Germline V gene sequence: CDR1 TSWWSYY, CDR2 QGS. This CDR3 is CALGARDVLHHGADRLIF. The CDR3 coding sequence is TGTGCTCTTGGGGCCCGGGATGTTTTACACCACGGCGCCGATAGACTCATCTTT.

This clone occurred many times. This DNA's translation differs at residue 5 from TCRdb's protein, which comes from a much larger clone; a read error is likely, and the protein shown is translated from the DNA. The rearrangement links TRDV2 to TRDJ1, with a tentative D call TRDD3 (6 bases). Here the J gene came from matching the DNA to germline, since TCRdb omits it. Deletions cut 3 bases from V and 2 bases from J, with 30 bases between. This CDR3 has 20 residues. Looked up from germline, CDR1 is GEAIGNYY and CDR2 is EKD. The DNA for the CDR3 is TGTGCCTGTGACGCCAACCTACAAGGATGCCAAGGGGATCGGACCGATAAACTCATCTTT. It translates to CACDANLQGCQGDRTDKLIF.

This clone was detected a few times. This DNA's translation and the protein TCRdb lists, from a much larger clone, do not match at residue 3, likely due to a read error; the protein shown is translated from the DNA. The chain is built from TRDV1 and TRDJ1, with 8 bases lining up with TRDD2. As TCRdb names no J gene, one was assigned here on the basis of a DNA match to germline. The CDR3 is 25 residues long. The germline gives CDR1 TSWWSYY, CDR2 QGS. The CDR3 nucleotides read TGTGCTCCTGGGGAACTCGGGCCCGCTTCCTACAGCTGGGGATTCCCCTTGTTCCTAGCGGATAAACTCATCTTT. Translation: CAPGELGPASYSWGFPLFLADKLIF.

This clone was observed a few times. With only one base between it and a far larger clone, this is likely a read error. Other DNA sequences from this sample encode an identical CDR3 as well. The chain carries TRDV2 and TRDJ1, with D perhaps matching TRDD3 (6 bases). Here the J gene came from matching the DNA to germline, since TCRdb omits it. This CDR3 region has 14 residues. In germline, CDR1 is GEAIGNYY, CDR2 EKD. The CDR3 DNA reads as TGTGCCTGCGACACCAAGCGGGATAACGGTAAACTCATCTTT. As protein: CACDTKRDNGKLIF.

About this clone: A read error likely explains why the TCRdb protein, taken from a much larger clone, differs from this DNA's translation at residue 5; the protein shown is translated from the DNA. This chain links TRDV1 with TRDJ1; the match to TRDD3 covers 7 bases. TCRdb is silent on the J gene; assignment here came from matching the DNA to germline. CDR3 length equals 18 residues. CDR1 is TSWWSYY, CDR2 QGS, per germline. The V gene end was trimmed by 5 bases and the J gene end by 0 bases; junction bases not matched to a gene: 15. The CDR3 DNA reads TGTGCTCTTGGGAAAAAGGGCGGGATACCCCTGTACACCGATAAACTCATCTTT. Its protein is CALGKKGGIPLYTDKLIF.

The genes are TRDV1 and TRDJ1, with D possibly TRDD3 on 6 matching bases. Assignment of the J gene here rests on matching the DNA to germline, because TCRdb gives none. CDR3 size: 19 residues. Germline V gives CDR1 TSWWSYY, CDR2 QGS. Trimming pared 3 bases from V and 2 bases from J, leaving 25 bases between. CDR3 nucleotide sequence: TGTGCTCTTGGGGACCCGTTTTCCACGGGGATCCATTTGACCGATAAACTCATCTTT. Translation: CALGDPFSTGIHLTDKLIF.

The sample holds a few counts of this clone. A read error is the likely source, as a far larger clone sits one nucleotide away. This chain uses TRDV1 with TRDJ1, with 7 bases matching TRDD2. Germline matching of the DNA provided the J gene here, since TCRdb leaves it blank. Germline V gives CDR1 TSWWSYY, CDR2 QGS. The CDR3 is 21 residues long. The DNA of the CDR3 is TGTGCCCTTGGGGACCTTACCTTCCTCCCAATACCTATCCACCGCTACGATAAACTCATCTTT. It codes for CALGDLTFLPIPIHRYDKLIF.

A word on this clone: The protein given by TCRdb reflects a much larger clone and differs at residue 3 from this DNA's translation, likely from a read error; the protein shown is the DNA's translation. The gene calls are TRDV2 and TRDJ1; 8 bases line up with TRDD3. TCRdb is silent on the J gene; assignment here came from matching the DNA to germline. This CDR3 spans 16 amino acids. The germline CDR1 and CDR2 sequences are GEAIGNYY and EKD. The CDR3 sequence is CARDTVGGLYTDKLIF. The CDR3 DNA reads as TGTGCCCGTGACACCGTTGGGGGATTATACACCGATAAACTCATCTTT.

Of note for this clone: TCRdb shows a much larger clone's protein in place of this DNA's translation, and the two differ at residue 12, likely through a read error; the protein shown is translated from the DNA. The J gene is TRDJ1, the V gene TRDV1; 7 bases align to TRDD3. The J gene is not listed in TCRdb, so it was assigned here from a DNA match to germline. The CDR3 covers 19 residues. Germline V lookup: CDR1 TSWWSYY, CDR2 QGS. V gave up 0 bases and J gave up 0 bases; unmatched junction bases: 13. The CDR3 sequence is CALGELSPFTGEYTDKLIF. CDR3 nucleotides: TGTGCTCTTGGGGAACTATCCCCTTTTACTGGGGAATACACCGATAAACTCATCTTT.

This clone was detected many times. The chain has TRDV1 and TRDJ1, with D perhaps TRDD3 (5 bases). TCRdb does not report a J gene; here it was assigned by matching the DNA to germline references. Looked up from germline, CDR1 is TSWWSYY and CDR2 is QGS. V lost 2 bases, J lost 0 bases, and 16 bases lay in between. This CDR3 comprises 17 residues. CDR3: CALGEGGVGLYTDKLIF. CDR3 bases: TGTGCTCTTGGGGAAGGTGGGGTTGGGCTGTACACCGATAAACTCATCTTT.

There are a few counts of this clone. TCRdb pairs this DNA with a much larger clone's protein that differs at residue 7, likely a read error; the protein shown was translated from the DNA. The rearrangement links TRDV2 to TRDJ2, with 10 bases matching TRDD3. TCRdb carries no J gene annotation; the J gene was assigned here by matching the DNA with germline. J gave up 0 bases and V 0 bases, and 9 bases lay outside the gene matches. Germline V CDR1 and CDR2: GEAIGNYY, EKD. CDR3 length: 19 residues. In DNA form, the CDR3 reads TGTGCCTGTGACACCGTACCGGGGGATACGCGGGCTTTGACAGCACAACTCTTCTTT. Residues: CACDTVPGDTRALTAQLFF.

Worth noting for this clone: With a far larger clone one base away, a read error is the likely cause. Other nucleotide sequences in the sample specify the same CDR3. The J gene is TRDJ1, the V gene TRDV1; 7 bases fit TRDD3. TCRdb does not report a J gene; here it was assigned by matching the DNA to germline references. The CDR3 is 19 amino acids. Germline values: CDR1 TSWWSYY, CDR2 QGS. The V segment lost 1 base and the J segment 0 bases; nucleotides outside the gene matches: 14. The CDR3 sequence: CALGEPLVLGELNTDKLIF. CDR3 nucleotide sequence: TGTGCTCTTGGGGAACCCCTCGTCTTGGGGGAACTCAACACCGATAAACTCATCTTT.

This clone has only a few counts. A far larger clone is just one base off, so this is likely a read error. Other DNA sequences from this sample encode an identical CDR3 as well. The chain combines TRDV2 with TRDJ1; no firm D call. Here the J gene came from matching the DNA to germline, since TCRdb omits it. Germline V gives CDR1 GEAIGNYY, CDR2 EKD. The length of the CDR3 is 16 residues. V lost 0 bases to trimming and J lost 2 bases, with 15 bases between them. The CDR3 spells CACDTKKLTRTDKLIF. In DNA, the CDR3 is TGTGCCTGTGACACCAAGAAGCTAACTAGAACCGATAAACTCATCTTT.

With regard to this clone: A read error likely explains why the TCRdb protein, taken from a much larger clone, differs from this DNA's translation at residue 16; the protein shown is translated from the DNA. V gene TRDV1 combines with J gene TRDJ1, with TRDD3 as a possible D gene (5 bases). The J gene, absent from TCRdb, was called here by matching the DNA to germline. This CDR3 contains 19 residues. In germline, CDR1 is TSWWSYY, CDR2 QGS. CDR3 region: CALVGVGIWRSLGPDRLIF. The CDR3 DNA reads TGTGCTCTTGTCGGTGTAGGGATCTGGCGGTCCCTGGGCCCCGATAGACTCATCTTT.

With regard to this clone: The mismatch at residue 25 between this DNA's translation and the TCRdb protein of a much larger clone likely reflects a read error; the protein shown is translated from the DNA. For the V gene the call is TRDV1; the J gene has no call; TRDD3 is taken as the D call from the table, unchecked against the DNA. This CDR3 region has 26 residues. Germline CDR1 reads TSWWSYY; CDR2 reads QGS. The chain's CDR3 is CALGESPLVPPVVLGVTSPYLDKLTF. The CDR3 DNA reads TGTGCTCTTGGGGAATCACCCCTGGTTCCTCCTGTCGTACTGGGGGTCACATCCCCCTACCTCGATAAACTCACCTTT.

Turning to this clone: The TCRdb protein comes from a much larger clone and disagrees with this DNA's translation at residue 4, likely due to a read error; the protein given here is derived from the DNA. The genes are TRDV2 and TRDJ1, with TRDD3 matching 11 bases. The J gene, absent from TCRdb, was called here by matching the DNA to germline. The CDR3 is 15 residues long. From germline, CDR1 is GEAIGNYY and CDR2 EKD. The J segment lost 3 bases and the V segment lost 5 bases, leaving 7 bases of the junction unmatched. The CDR3 DNA reads TGTGCCTGTGGCCCACTGGGGGATATTCCCGATAAACTCATCTTT. Protein: CACGPLGDIPDKLIF.

Worth noting for this clone: This likely stems from a read error, as it lies one base from a far larger clone. Distinct nucleotide sequences in the sample also encode this CDR3. The J gene is TRDJ1, the V gene TRDV2; 9 bases map to TRDD3. The CDR3 loop spans 18 amino acids. The V and J ends lost 3 bases and 0 bases, in that order; junction bases with no gene match: 13. The germline CDR1 and CDR2 sequences are GEAIGNYY and EKD. This chain's CDR3 is CACDGIETLGDYTDKLIF. In nucleotides, the CDR3 is TGTGCCTGTGACGGAATCGAGACACTGGGGGACTACACCGATAAACTCATCTTT.

This clone has a count of ten or more. The chain couples TRDV2 to TRDJ3; D unclear. The ends were cut back, 0 bases at V and 2 bases at J, with 13 bases in the middle. CDR3 length equals 18 residues. Germline loops: CDR1 GEAIGNYY, CDR2 EKD. The CDR3: CACDTVADAAWDTRQMFF. CDR3 DNA sequence: TGTGCCTGTGACACCGTTGCGGATGCAGCCTGGGACACCCGACAGATGTTTTTC.